This TCR beta chain originates from a study of blood T cell repertoires in COVID-19. Study overall: The study drew acute and convalescent COVID-19 samples from the United States, Italy and Spain. In each case, the material was cDNA or gDNA derived from T cells, B-cell-depleted T cells, or PBMCs.

Under the authors' procedure: Reference gene primer amplification gave nucleated cell count estimates. The protocol was immunoSEQ multiplex PCR, while the TCRdb copy is restricted to in-frame clones and leaves out a portion. Clone size and the V and J calls come from that table; the DNA yielded D and trimming. The table includes approximately 65,000 clones, about 86% detected once. This CDR3 has 16 residues. With V trimmed by 0 bases and J by 4 bases, 3 bases remained unmatched. The germline V gene has CDR1 SGHAT and CDR2 FQNNGV. The J gene is TRBJ2-2, the V gene TRBV11-2; 9 positions agree with TRBD1. This sequence originates from a man aged 50 to 59 with acute or convalescent COVID-19. Sample: peripheral blood. CDR3 amino acids: CASSLERQGGTGELFF. Here the CDR3 DNA reads TGTGCCAGCAGCTTAGAGAGACAGGGGGGCACCGGGGAGCTGTTTTTT.